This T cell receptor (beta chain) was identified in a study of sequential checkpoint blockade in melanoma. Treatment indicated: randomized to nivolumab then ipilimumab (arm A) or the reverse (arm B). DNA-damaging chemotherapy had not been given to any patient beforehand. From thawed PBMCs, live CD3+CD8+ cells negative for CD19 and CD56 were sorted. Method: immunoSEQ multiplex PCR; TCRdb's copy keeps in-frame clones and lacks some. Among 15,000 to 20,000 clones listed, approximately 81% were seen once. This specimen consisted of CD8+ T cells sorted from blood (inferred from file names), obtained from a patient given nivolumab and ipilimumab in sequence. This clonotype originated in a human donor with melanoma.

As DNA, the CDR3 is TGTGCCAGCAGCACCCGGGAGTTTGTACCCTACGAGCAGTACTTC. Translation gives CASSTREFVPYEQYF. J is TRBJ2-7 and V is TRBV13, with D possibly matching TRBD2 (6 bases). The length of the CDR3 is 15 residues. V dropped 5 bases and J dropped 2 bases, with 16 bases sitting between them. Per germline, CDR1 PRHDT and CDR2 FYEKMQ (reference sequence).